This entry lists 16 T cell receptor beta chains sequenced from one sample in a study of CD4 T cells in relation to SARS-CoV-2 and coronaviruses. Antigen specificity for these receptors is unknown. This table comes from immunoSEQ multiplex PCR, and its TCRdb copy is limited to in-frame clones, with some not included. Of about 29,000 clones listed, about three quarters are singletons. CD4+ T cells from unexposed donors were obtained before the COVID-19 pandemic (2011-2018). The cells were cultured for about 10 days before CD4+ T cells were isolated. Sequencing was performed on CD4+ T cells from PBMCs, cultured in vitro. These receptors all stem from a human donor in good health.

This chain links TRBV7-9 with TRBJ2-5; D ambiguous. This CDR3 is built from 13 residues. Trimming cost V 3 bases and J 5 bases, with 10 bases left between them. Germline CDR1 and CDR2: SEHNR and FQNEAQ (reference sequence). In nucleotides, the CDR3 is TGTGCCAGCAGCTTCCATGGATCGGAGACCCAGTACTTC. Translation gives CASSFHGSETQYF.

This chain connects TRBV25-1 to TRBJ1-2; the D is unclear. V lost 4 bases and J 6 bases, leaving 21 bases between the germline ends. The CDR3 contains 16 residues. Germline CDR1 MGHDK, CDR2 SYGVNS. The CDR3 spells CASSADSPGYLNGYTF. The CDR3 DNA sequence: TGTGCCAGCAGTGCAGACTCCCCCGGCTATTTGAATGGCTACACCTTC.

The chain links TRBV19 to TRBJ1-2; 9 bases are shared with TRBD1. Germline V gene lookup returns CDR1 LNHDA and CDR2 SQIVND (reference sequence). The CDR3 has 17 residues. Unmatched junction bases numbered 12, after V lost 3 bases and J lost 4 bases. The CDR3 loop reads CASSIGTGTKLGYGYTF. DNA for the CDR3: TGTGCCAGTAGTATCGGGACAGGGACGAAGCTAGGCTATGGCTACACCTTC.

This clone was found a few times. V is TRBV2 and J is TRBJ1-1; a weak D match, TRBD1 (5 bases). The CDR3 totals 16 residues. From germline, CDR1 is SNHLY and CDR2 FYNNEI. Trimming removed 3 bases at V and 2 bases at J, with 16 bases between. In DNA form, the CDR3 reads TGTGCCAGCAGTGATTCGTTGGGGGGACTAAACACTGAAGCTTTCTTT. As protein: CASSDSLGGLNTEAFF. Full variable domain (outside the CDR3, taken from reference TRBV2 and TRBJ1-1): EPEVTQTPSHQVTQMGQEVILRCVPISNHLYFYWYRQILGQKVEFLVSFYNNEISEKSEIFDDQFSVERPDGSNFTLKIRSTKLEDSAMYFCASSDSLGGLNTEAFFGQGTRLTVV.

J is TRBJ2-2 and V is TRBV3-1 (or the pseudogene TRBV3-2), with 8 bases that match TRBD1. The CDR3 length is 15 residues. Germline V gives CDR1 LGHDT, CDR2 YNNKEL (reference sequence). The J segment lost 4 bases and the V segment lost 2 bases, leaving 3 bases of the junction unmatched. The CDR3 sequence: CASSQRQGSTGELFF. In DNA form, the CDR3 reads TGTGCCAGCAGCCAACGACAGGGGAGCACCGGGGAGCTGTTTTTT.

The chain joins TRBV5-6 to TRBJ1-2; D may be TRBD1 (5 bases). The V gene lost 1 base and the J gene lost 8 bases, with 15 bases spanning the gap. CDR3 length equals 14 residues. Germline V gene sequence: CDR1 SGHDT, CDR2 YYEEEE. The CDR3 DNA reads as TGTGCCAGCAGCTTGCCCGACAGAGTGAGCGGCTACACCTTC. It translates to CASSLPDRVSGYTF. The full variable domain, completed using reference TRBV5-6 and TRBJ1-2, is DAGVTQSPTHLIKTRGQQVTLRCSPKSGHDTVSWYQQALGQGPQFIFQYYEEEERQRGNFPDRFSGHQFPNYSSELNVNALLLGDSALYLCASSLPDRVSGYTFGSGTRLTVV.

The V call is TRBV6-5, the J call TRBJ1-3, with TRBD1 as a possible D gene (5 bases). Germline CDR1 reads MNHEY; CDR2 reads SVGAGI. V was pared by 6 bases and J by 4 bases, with 13 bases between. This CDR3 is 14 amino acids long. CDR3 amino acids: CASSWGDVGNTIYF. CDR3 DNA: TGTGCCAGCAGCTGGGGGGACGTAGGAAACACCATATATTTT.

The V call is TRBV10-1, the J call TRBJ2-3; 13 bases map to TRBD2. The CDR3 spans 16 residues. CDR1 and CDR2 from the germline V gene are WNHNN and SYGVQD (reference sequence). V was clipped by 7 bases and J by 0 bases; unmatched bases: 4. CDR3 sequence: CASTRTSGRSTDTQYF. In DNA form, the CDR3 reads TGCGCCAGCACTAGGACTAGCGGGAGAAGCACAGATACGCAGTATTTT.

The chain couples TRBV19 to TRBJ1-3; 7 bases match TRBD1. The CDR3 has 15 amino acids. Looked up from germline, CDR1 is LNHDA and CDR2 is SQIVND (reference sequence). With 7 bases clipped from V and 4 bases from J, the junction kept 10 bases outside the gene matches. CDR3 residues: CASTMVQGHGNTIYF. The CDR3 region has the DNA TGTGCCAGTACCATGGTACAGGGGCACGGAAACACCATATATTTT.

The CDR3 spells CASSVTDRNTGELFF. In nucleotides, the CDR3 is TGTGCCAGCTCAGTAACAGACCGGAACACCGGGGAGCTGTTTTTT. The chain employs TRBV18 and TRBJ2-2; D ambiguous. In germline, CDR1 is KGHSH, CDR2 LQKENI. This CDR3 has 15 amino acids. V lost 5 bases and J 1 base, leaving 11 bases between the germline ends.

This clone was detected only a few times. V and J are TRBV29-1 and TRBJ2-7; 9 nucleotides align to TRBD2. Unmatched junction bases numbered 8, after V lost 5 bases and J lost 6 bases. The CDR3 sequence is 13 residues long. CDR1 and CDR2 from the germline V gene are SQVTM and ANQGSEA. The CDR3 nucleotides read TGCAGCGTTCGGGTAGCGGGAGTGGGCGAGCAGTACTTC. It yields the protein CSVRVAGVGEQYF.

This chain uses TRBV5-6 with TRBJ2-6; D gene uncertain. The germline gives CDR1 SGHDT, CDR2 YYEEEE. The CDR3 is 15 amino acids. Trimming shortened V by 2 bases and J by 1 base, and 7 bases separated the two germline ends. The CDR3 DNA follows: TGTGCCAGCAGCTTTACCCTTTCTGGGGCCAACGTCCTGACTTTC. Amino acids: CASSFTLSGANVLTF.

The chain joins TRBV19 to TRBJ2-2, with 7 bases aligning to TRBD1. The CDR3 loop spans 15 amino acids. The germline gives CDR1 LNHDA, CDR2 SQIVND (reference sequence). The J segment lost 5 bases and the V segment lost 7 bases, leaving 10 bases of the junction unmatched. CDR3 nucleotide sequence: TGTGCCAGTATAGAACAGGGGAGAGGGACCGGGGAGCTGTTTTTT. Translated: CASIEQGRGTGELFF.

This chain uses TRBV12-3 or TRBV12-4 with TRBJ2-3; no reliable D call. This CDR3 is 13 amino acids long. V lost 10 bases and J 4 bases, leaving 15 bases between the germline ends. The CDR3 nucleotides read TGTGCCACCTCCGTGTCGGTTTCAGATACGCAGTATTTT. Translation: CATSVSVSDTQYF.

This sequence joins TRBV7-9 and TRBJ1-2; possibly TRBD1 for D (6 bases). The CDR3 extends over 14 amino acids. V was cut by 4 bases and J by 4 bases, with 13 bases left in between. CDR1 is SEHNR and CDR2 is FQNEAQ in the germline V gene (reference sequence). CDR3 protein: CASSYGQMAYGYTF. DNA of the CDR3: TGTGCCAGCAGCTACGGACAGATGGCCTATGGCTACACCTTC. The full variable domain, rest sourced from reference TRBV7-9 and TRBJ1-2, is DTGVSQNPRHKITKRGQNVTFRCDPISEHNRLYWYRQTLGQGPEFLTYFQNEAQLEKSRLLSDRFSAERPKGSFSTLEIQRTEQGDSAMYLCASSYGQMAYGYTFGSGTRLTVV.

The V call is TRBV5-1, the J call TRBJ2-1, with 9 positions matching TRBD1. CDR1 and CDR2 from the germline V gene are SGHRS and YFSETQ. CDR3 length: 15 amino acids. The V gene end was trimmed by 3 bases and the J gene end by 7 bases; junction bases not matched to a gene: 8. For the CDR3, the DNA is TGCGCCAGCAGCTGGATACCCGGGACAGGGAATGAGCAGTTCTTC. This translates into CASSWIPGTGNEQFF.